This is a list of T cell receptor beta chains from one sample in a study of CD4 T cells in relation to SARS-CoV-2 and coronaviruses. Profiled with immunoSEQ multiplex PCR; TCRdb holds only in-frame clones, not every one. This table has just over 35,000 clones, about 86% appearing once. Their cognate antigens are unknown. The sample comprised naive CD4+ T cells from PBMCs, cultured in vitro. Receptor source: an adult with COVID-19. Both conserved end residues are part of each CDR3. The D gene is left open where the match is weak. The listing skips clone size in some rows; elsewhere it reads once, few, many or a size class.

V	J	D	size	DNA	CDR3
TRBV7-2	TRBJ2-5	-	-	TGTGCCAGCAGCCTGGGGTCAGGGTTCGACGAGACCCAGTACTTC	CASSLGSGFDETQYF
TRBV6-1	TRBJ2-1	TRBD2	-	TGTGCCAGCAGTGATACGGGAGGCGGGTACAATGAGCAGTTCTTC	CASSDTGGGYNEQFF
TRBV11-2	TRBJ2-1	TRBD2	-	TGTGCCAGCAGCCCCCAGCCGGGACTAGCCTACAATGAGCAGTTCTTC	CASSPQPGLAYNEQFF
TRBV5-5	TRBJ2-5	-	-	TGTGCCAGCAGCTCCGGACACGCACAAGAGACCCAGTACTTC	CASSSGHAQETQYF
TRBV19	TRBJ1-2	TRBD1	-	TGTGCCAGTAGTGTATTAGGGGGACAGGATGGCTACACCTTC	CASSVLGGQDGYTF
TRBV7-2	TRBJ1-1	-	-	TGTGCCAGCAGACGACAACCGAACACTGAAGCTTTCTTT	CASRRQPNTEAFF
TRBV30	TRBJ2-3	TRBD2	-	TGTGCCTGGAGTCTCGCAGCGGGAAATACGCAGTATTTT	CAWSLAAGNTQYF
TRBV11-2	TRBJ2-2	TRBD1	-	TGTGCCAGCAGCCCGACAGGGATGAACACCGGGGAGCTGTTTTTT	CASSPTGMNTGELFF
TRBV16	TRBJ1-1	-	-	TGTGCCAGCAGCCAATCGAGGGGGAACACTGAAGCTTTCTTT	CASSQSRGNTEAFF
TRBV28	TRBJ2-7	TRBD2	-	TGTGCCAGCAGCTTAGCGGGAAACGAGCAGTACTTC	CASSLAGNEQYF
TRBV6-5	TRBJ2-3	TRBD2	-	TGTGCCAGCAGTCCCCGTGGAGCGGGAGGAGATACGCAGTATTTT	CASSPRGAGGDTQYF
TRBV7-3	TRBJ2-5	TRBD2	-	TGTGCCAGCAGCTTAGGCGCGGGAGGCGGGGAGACCCAGTACTTC	CASSLGAGGGETQYF
TRBV11-2	TRBJ1-3	-	once	TGTGCCAGCAGCCCTGGACACCGCTCTGGAAACACCATATATTTT	CASSPGHRSGNTIYF
TRBV7-5	TRBJ1-5	-	-	TGTGCCAGAAGTCGCCAGAAACTTGGGCAGCCCCAGCATTTT	CARSRQKLGQPQHF
TRBV28	TRBJ2-2	-	-	TGTGCCACCACGGACAGCCTTATACAAAACACCGGGGAGCTGTTTTTT	CATTDSLIQNTGELFF
TRBV28	TRBJ2-5	-	-	TGTGCCAGCAGTTCCCGGACAGAGCAAGAGACCCAGTACTTC	CASSSRTEQETQYF
TRBV5-1	TRBJ2-2	TRBD2	-	TGCGCCAGCAGAACTAGCGGGAGCCCCTCCGGGGAGCTGTTTTTT	CASRTSGSPSGELFF
TRBV18	TRBJ1-1	-	-	TGTGCCAGCTCACCATCCGGGACTCCAGGGCAGGCTTTCTTT	CASSPSGTPGQAFF
TRBV19	TRBJ1-3	-	-	TGTGCCAGTAGTATGGCAGGGAACGGAAACACCATATATTTT	CASSMAGNGNTIYF
TRBV2	TRBJ1-6	-	-	TGTGCCAGCGAGGGTGAGGGTTCACCCCTCCACTTT	CASEGEGSPLHF
TRBV5-4	TRBJ2-2	TRBD2	-	TGTGCCAGCAGCTTGTTTAGCGGGATTAACACCGGGGAGCTGTTTTTT	CASSLFSGINTGELFF
TRBV5-1	TRBJ2-7	-	-	TGCGCCAGCAGCTTTTGGGCTAGCGGAGGGGGGAACGAGCAGTACTTC	CASSFWASGGGNEQYF
TRBV7-2	TRBJ2-3	TRBD2	-	TGTGCCAGCAGCTTACTAGCGGGAGGGAGCACAGATACGCAGTATTTT	CASSLLAGGSTDTQYF
TRBV7-7	TRBJ1-1	TRBD1	once	TGTGCTAGCAGCGCCGGACAGGACACTGAAGCTTTCTTT	CASSAGQDTEAFF
TRBV5-1	TRBJ2-1	TRBD2	-	TGCGCCAGCAGCCCTCGGACTAGCGCGAGCTCCTACAATGAGCAGTTCTTC	CASSPRTSASSYNEQFF
TRBV2	TRBJ2-2	TRBD2	few	TGTGCCAGCAGGCTAGCGGTAAACACCGGGGAGCTGTTTTTT	CASRLAVNTGELFF
TRBV14	TRBJ2-3	-	-	TGTGCCAGCAGCCAAGTCCCAGATACGCAGTATTTT	CASSQVPDTQYF
TRBV28	TRBJ2-7	TRBD2	-	TGTGCCAGCACCTTGTTAGCGGGAGTCTACGAGCAGTACTTC	CASTLLAGVYEQYF
TRBV6-5	TRBJ2-7	TRBD2	-	TGTGCCAGTCGCAGCGGGAGTAAGTACGAGCAGTACTTC	CASRSGSKYEQYF
TRBV6-5	TRBJ1-3	-	-	TGTGCCAGCACCCGACAGTGGGGAAACACCATATATTTT	CASTRQWGNTIYF
TRBV5-6	TRBJ2-1	TRBD2	once	TGTGCCAGCAGCTTCATAGCGGGAGATGTAAATGAGCAGTTCTTC	CASSFIAGDVNEQFF
TRBV7-9	TRBJ2-1	TRBD2	once	TGTGCCAGCGGACCTAGCGGGAGGGAAGTTGGGCAGTTCTTC	CASGPSGREVGQFF
TRBV29-1	TRBJ2-1	TRBD2	-	TGCAGCGTTGTCAGCGGGAGTGGGTACAATGAGCAGTTCTTC	CSVVSGSGYNEQFF
TRBV5-8	TRBJ1-1	-	-	TGTGCCAGCAGCTTACAGGTGGTCACTGAAGCTTTCTTT	CASSLQVVTEAFF
TRBV10-1	TRBJ1-1	-	-	TGCGCCAGCAGTGTTGGCAGGACAACCACTGAAGCTTTCTTT	CASSVGRTTTEAFF
TRBV6-1	TRBJ2-7	-	-	TGTGCCAGCAGTGAATTGGGGGAGCAGTACTTC	CASSELGEQYF
TRBV28	TRBJ2-3	-	-	TGTGCCAGCGCAGATACGCAGTATTTT	CASADTQYF
TRBV18	TRBJ1-6	-	-	TGTGCCAGCTCACTGACAGATAATTCACCCCTCCACTTT	CASSLTDNSPLHF
TRBV5-6	TRBJ2-7	-	few	TGTGCCAGCAGCCCGAATTTGGGACCCCGCTACGAGCAGTACTTC	CASSPNLGPRYEQYF
TRBV28	TRBJ2-1	TRBD1	-	TGTGCCAGCCCCCCCGTAAGGACAGGAGCCTACAATGAGCAGTTCTTC	CASPPVRTGAYNEQFF
TRBV6-5	TRBJ2-4	-	-	TGTGCCAGCAGTTACGGCTTGGGCCGAGAAGTTCAGTACTTC	CASSYGLGREVQYF
TRBV11-2	TRBJ2-3	TRBD2	-	TGTGCCAGCAGCTTAGCAGGACTAGCGTCCACAGATACGCAGTATTTT	CASSLAGLASTDTQYF
TRBV3-1/TRBV3-2	TRBJ2-7	-	-	TGTGCCAGCAGTTGGGAATACGAGCAGTACTTC	CASSWEYEQYF
TRBV29-1	TRBJ1-1	-	once	TGCAGCGTTGAAGGGCAGAAGAACACTGAAGCTTTCTTT	CSVEGQKNTEAFF
TRBV10-3	TRBJ2-5	-	-	TGTGCCGCCAGTGAGGCGGGTAGCGATACCCAGTACTTC	CAASEAGSDTQYF
TRBV28	TRBJ2-5	-	-	TGTGCCAGCAGTCGGGCAGATAACCAAGAGACCCAGTACTTC	CASSRADNQETQYF
TRBV2	TRBJ2-5	TRBD1	-	TGTGCCACATCCAAGGACAGGGGGGGGGAGACCCAGTACTTC	CATSKDRGGETQYF
TRBV3-1/TRBV3-2	TRBJ2-5	-	-	TGTGCCAGCAGCCAAGCAGGGCAGCAAGAGACCCAGTACTTC	CASSQAGQQETQYF
TRBV5-4	TRBJ2-7	-	once	TGTGCCAGCAGCTTGCAGGGCTACGAGCAGTACTTC	CASSLQGYEQYF
TRBV9	TRBJ2-7	TRBD2	-	TGTGCCAGCAGCGTAGACCCTAGCGGCACCTACGAGCAGTACTTC	CASSVDPSGTYEQYF
TRBV7-9	TRBJ2-7	TRBD2	-	TGTGCCAGCAGCGCCCGGGCGACTAGCGGGACGGGCGAGCAGTACTTC	CASSARATSGTGEQYF
TRBV11-2	TRBJ2-7	TRBD2	-	TGTGCCAGCAGCTTTGGGACTAGCGGGAGATATTACGAGCAGTACTTC	CASSFGTSGRYYEQYF
TRBV4-3	TRBJ2-2	TRBD2	-	TGCGCCAGCAGCCAAGCGGGACTAGCGGGAGTGGGGGAGCTGTTTTTT	CASSQAGLAGVGELFF
TRBV18	TRBJ2-7	-	once	TGTGCCAGCTCACCATCCCGGCGCGAGCAGTACTTC	CASSPSRREQYF
TRBV2	TRBJ2-1	-	-	TGTGCCAGCAGGGGGGACGGCCGCTACAATGAGCAGTTCTTC	CASRGDGRYNEQFF
TRBV2	TRBJ2-1	-	-	TGTGCCAGCGGGCGGAATGAGCAGTTCTTC	CASGRNEQFF
TRBV10-3	TRBJ2-1	-	-	TGTGCCATCAGGGGAGAGCTAGCCATCTCCTACAATGAGCAGTTCTTC	CAIRGELAISYNEQFF
TRBV7-3	TRBJ2-1	TRBD1	-	TGTGCCAGCAGCTCCGCCGGGACAGATGAATACAATGAGCAGTTCTTC	CASSSAGTDEYNEQFF